Sequencing of this T cell receptor (beta chain) was carried out in a study of shared T cell receptors in the human thymus. Using immunoSEQ multiplex PCR, the repertoire was profiled, and TCRdb retains in-frame clones only, with some absent. The sample carries hundreds of thousands of clones, 80% to 90% recorded once. This clone turned up a few times. These sequences were also reported in another study, on human thymus T cells.

This TCR was sampled from a boy younger than two with a congenital heart defect. Material: thymocytes.

The CDR3 region is CASSPMGRHYEQYF. CDR3 nucleotides: TGTGCCAGCAGCCCGATGGGCCGTCACTACGAGCAGTACTTC. This sequence joins TRBV5-4 and TRBJ2-7, with D hard to call. V was cut by 4 bases and J by 3 bases, with 14 bases left in between. Germline CDR1 reads SGHNT; CDR2 reads YYREEE (reference sequence). The CDR3 is 14 amino acids. Looking up the rest from reference TRBV5-4 and TRBJ2-7 gives the full variable domain: ETGVTQSPTHLIKTRGQQVTLRCSSQSGHNTVSWYQQALGQGPQFIFQYYREEENGRGNFPPRFSGLQFPNYSSELNVNALELDDSALYLCASSPMGRHYEQYFGPGTRLTVT.